This entry lists 27 T cell receptor beta chains sequenced from one sample in a study of tumor-infiltrating lymphocytes in primary liver carcinoma. Co-extracted RNA and DNA came from about 19-30 mg of unsorted bulk tissue. Total RNA amounting to approximately 460 ng was the source from which TCR beta cDNA was made with a constant-region primer. Three nested multiplex PCR rounds of slightly modified ARM-PCR generated TCR beta libraries. Both of the initial two PCR rounds ran for about 9 cycles and employed TRBV1-TRBV30 forward primers alongside a C-beta reverse primer. Via MiXCR, TCRdb re-called the multiplex PCR reads, giving one row per CDR3 protein. This sample has about 100,000 distinct CDR3 sequences, with approximately 71% found just once. The sequenced material came from liver tumor tissue from sampling region 5. The subset is: tumor region T5, tumor centre. These receptors came from an older woman with primary liver carcinoma and hepatitis B virus infection.

On this clonotype itself: The CDR3 does not end in the conserved phenylalanine or tryptophan, so this is likely a read error. No DNA is shown, since the ends of the CDR3 on it are uncertain; the CDR3 is the one TCRdb lists. The CDR3 loop reads CGVRTGESLEFL. The chain links TRBV29-1 to TRBJ2-1; the DNA was not used to check the table's D call, TRBD1. The CDR3 is 12 residues long, ends included. CDR1 is SQVTM, CDR2 ANQGSEA, per germline.

This clonotype was observed many times. J is TRBJ2-1 and V is TRBV5-6; a possible D gene is TRBD2 (6 bases). This CDR3 has 15 residues. Germline V gives CDR1 SGHDT, CDR2 YYEEEE. V was cut by 0 bases and J by 2 bases, with 9 bases left in between. The CDR3 DNA follows: TGTGCCAGCAGCTTGGCCGGGAGACCCTACAATGAGCAGTTCTTC. This encodes CASSLAGRPYNEQFF.

This clonotype has just one count. The chain combines TRBV2 with TRBJ2-3; 11 bases are shared with TRBD2. Looked up from germline, CDR1 is SNHLY and CDR2 is FYNNEI. Losses at the gene ends were 6 bases for V and 0 bases for J; bases not matched to a gene: 11. CDR3 length: 18 residues. CDR3 bases: TGTGCCAGCAGCCCACTAGCGGGAGCTATGGGGAGCACAGATACGCAGTATTTT. This codes for CASSPLAGAMGSTDTQYF.

Concerning this clonotype: An end of the junction does not agree with germline; a read error may underlie this. The chain couples TRBV11-2 to TRBJ2-4, with 8 bases lining up with TRBD2. CDR1 is SGHAT, CDR2 FQNNGV, per germline. This CDR3 is built from 20 residues. CDR3 nucleotides: TGTGCCAGCAGCTCCAGACTAGCGAGAGGGACCCCCCCCGACAAAAAGATTCAGTACTTC. The encoded protein is CASSSRLARGTPPDKKIQYF. The variable domain in full, with the rest retrieved from reference TRBV11-2 and TRBJ2-4, is EAGVAQSPRYKIIEKRQSVAFWCNPISGHATLYWYQQILGQGPKLLIQFQNNGVVDDSQLPKDRFSAERLKGVDSTLKIQPAKLEDSAVYLCASSSRLARGTPPDKKIQYFGAGTRLSVL.

This clonotype was recorded a few times. The V and J genes are TRBV2 and TRBJ1-4; 9 nucleotides align to TRBD1. CDR1 SNHLY and CDR2 FYNNEI come from the germline V gene. Trimming took 5 bases from V and 8 from J; bases not matched to a gene: 6. This CDR3 is built from 14 residues. For the CDR3, the DNA is TGTGCCAGCAGTCGACAGGGGGTTGCCGAAAAACTGTTTTTT. Translation: CASSRQGVAEKLFF.

V usage is TRBV19 and J usage is TRBJ2-5; TRBD1 might be the D (6 bases). V lost 4 bases and J 2 bases, leaving 11 bases between the germline ends. The V gene's germline CDR1 is LNHDA and CDR2 SQIVND (reference sequence). The CDR3 length is 14 residues. CDR3: CASSTRTAQETQYF. CDR3 DNA sequence: TGTGCCAGTAGTACCCGGACAGCTCAAGAGACCCAGTACTTC.

V usage is TRBV18 and J usage is TRBJ2-5; possible D gene TRBD2, 5 bases. Trimming shortened V by 1 base and J by 1 base, and 10 bases separated the two germline ends. This CDR3 has 15 amino acids. The germline CDR1 and CDR2 sequences are KGHSH and LQKENI. The CDR3 sequence: CASSPQNGIQETQYF. The CDR3 DNA follows: TGTGCCAGCTCACCACAAAACGGGATCCAAGAGACCCAGTACTTC.

Note on this clonotype: The junction shows a germline mismatch at one end, possibly a read error. The genes are TRBV12-3 or TRBV12-4 and TRBJ1-1, with a weak D call TRBD1 (6 bases). This CDR3 has 13 amino acids. CDR3 protein: CANSPLRDTEAFF. The CDR3, as DNA: TGTGCCAACAGTCCCCTAAGGGACACCGAAGCTTTCTTT.

Notes on this clonotype: Germline is not matched at one junction end, which may reflect a read error. The chain uses TRBV12-3 or TRBV12-4 and TRBJ2-2; D not resolved. The CDR3 is 16 residues long. The CDR3 reads CDSSLVEPWNTGELFF. The CDR3 DNA follows: TGTGACAGCAGTTTGGTGGAACCGTGGAACACCGGGGAGCTGTTTTTT.

This clonotype came up many times. The rearrangement links TRBV4-2 to TRBJ2-2, with 9 bases that match TRBD2. J was trimmed by 6 bases and V by 4 bases; bases with no gene match: 6. Germline V CDR1 and CDR2: LGHNA, YNFKEQ. The CDR3 loop spans 15 amino acids. The CDR3 spells CASSPGGRAPGELFF. The CDR3 DNA is TGTGCCAGCAGCCCGGGCGGGAGGGCCCCCGGGGAGCTGTTTTTT.

Points on this clonotype: Given the absence of the conserved phenylalanine or tryptophan at the CDR3 end, a read error is likely. The CDR3 region has the DNA TGTGCCAGCAGCCAAGTTTACTATCAGGGGGGACGCGATGAGCAGTTCGTC. It encodes CASSQVYYQGGRDEQFV. The chain couples TRBV4-1 to TRBJ2-1; D may be TRBD1 (7 bases). CDR3 size: 17 residues. Germline V CDR1 and CDR2: MGHRA, YSYEKL.

This rearrangement joins TRBV29-1 to TRBJ2-7; D not resolved. The CDR3 is 12 amino acids. Looked up from germline, CDR1 is SQVTM and CDR2 is ANQGSEA. V was cut by 4 bases and J by 3 bases, with 10 bases left in between. CDR3 sequence reads: CSVGGGYYEQYF. In nucleotides, the CDR3 is TGCAGCGTTGGAGGTGGGTACTACGAGCAGTACTTC.

Details on this clonotype: This sequence may be a read error, since a much larger clone differs from it by one base. This sequence joins TRBV28 and TRBJ1-2; D gene unclear. V was shortened by 5 bases and J by 0 bases, with 10 bases between the two germline ends. This CDR3 region has 14 residues. In germline, CDR1 is MDHEN, CDR2 SYDVKM. CDR3 loop: CASSPGSTNYGYTF. The CDR3, as DNA: TGTGCCAGCAGTCCTGGGTCTACTAACTATGGCTACACCTTC.

In its sample, this clonotype was seen once. Compared with germline, one end of the junction differs, possibly owing to a read error. The genes are TRBV11-3 and TRBJ2-1, with D possibly being TRBD1 or TRBD2 (6 bases each). The germline CDR1 and CDR2 sequences are SGHNT and YENEEA. CDR3 length: 13 residues. This chain's CDR3 is CASSVGGYIEQFF. The DNA of the CDR3 is TGTGCCAGCAGTGTCGGGGGCTACATTGAGCAATTCTTC.

In DNA form, the CDR3 reads TGTGCCAGCAGTTCAGCCGGGCTAGCGGAAGGGGAGCAGTTCTTC. This translates into CASSSAGLAEGEQFF. This sequence joins TRBV12-3 or TRBV12-4 and TRBJ2-1; 7 bases map to TRBD2. Germline trimming cut 4 bases from V and 10 bases from J; bases unmatched to any gene: 13. This CDR3 region has 15 residues.

This sequence joins TRBV11-3 and TRBJ2-1; 8 bases fit TRBD2. V lost 5 bases to trimming and J lost 9 bases; unmatched junction nucleotides: 12. In germline, CDR1 is SGHNT, CDR2 YENEEA. The CDR3 consists of 15 residues. The CDR3: CASSPRGSGKLEQFF. CDR3 sequence (DNA): TGTGCCAGCAGCCCTCGGGGTAGCGGGAAGCTTGAGCAGTTCTTC. Full variable domain (rest looked up from reference TRBV11-3 and TRBJ2-1): EAGVVQSPRYKIIEKKQPVAFWCNPISGHNTLYWYLQNLGQGPELLIRYENEEAVDDSQLPKDRFSAERLKGVDSTLKIQPAELGDSAVYLCASSPRGSGKLEQFFGPGTRLTVL.

A word on this clonotype: A much larger clone lies a single base off, so this may be a read error. J is TRBJ2-2 and V is TRBV5-6, with D perhaps assigned TRBD1 or TRBD2 (5 bases each). This CDR3 has 16 amino acids. Germline loops: CDR1 SGHDT, CDR2 YYEEEE. Trimming took off 1 base at V and 0 bases at J, with 10 bases between the two ends. The CDR3 loop reads CASSLLGTANTGELFF. CDR3 DNA sequence: TGTGCCAGCAGCTTGCTTGGGACGGCGAACACCGGGGAGCTGTTTTTT.

Comments on this clonotype: A read error may produce the germline difference seen at one junction end. The chain joins TRBV11-2 to TRBJ2-2, with 10 nucleotides matching TRBD1. The CDR3 consists of 16 residues. CDR1 and CDR2 (germline): SGHAT, FQNNGV. The CDR3 protein is CVSSLPGQGGTGELFF. In DNA form, the CDR3 reads TGTGTCAGCAGCTTACCCGGACAGGGGGGTACAGGGGAGCTGTTTTTT.

The rearrangement joins TRBV7-8 to TRBJ2-4; no clear D. Germline CDR1 SGHVS, CDR2 FQNEAQ. The CDR3 is 12 residues long. CDR3: CTGSLVENIQYF. CDR3 nucleotides: TGTACCGGCAGCTTAGTGGAAAACATTCAGTACTTC.

Many counts were recorded for this clonotype. The gene calls are TRBV6-5 and TRBJ2-1; the D gene could be TRBD1 or TRBD2 (6 bases each). The CDR3 runs 15 residues. V gave up 4 bases and J gave up 6 bases, with 16 bases separating them. Germline lookup yields CDR1 MNHEY and CDR2 SVGAGI. The CDR3 loop is CASSWGRDQVNEQFF. The CDR3 nucleotides are TGTGCCAGCAGTTGGGGGCGGGATCAGGTCAATGAGCAGTTCTTC.

This chain joins TRBV28 and TRBJ2-1; D is uncertain. Germline values: CDR1 MDHEN, CDR2 SYDVKM. V lost 2 bases and J 3 bases, leaving 11 bases between the germline ends. CDR3 length equals 15 residues. As DNA, the CDR3 is TGTGCCAGCAGTTTAAACTGGGGTAGCTACAATGAGCAGTTCTTC. Protein sequence: CASSLNWGSYNEQFF.

Turning to this clonotype: This may arise from a read error, as a much more abundant clone is one base away. The chain joins TRBV4-2 to TRBJ2-2, with 9 bases aligning to TRBD2. This CDR3 is built from 15 residues. V dropped 3 bases and J dropped 7; count of bases not matched to a gene: 6. Germline V gene sequence: CDR1 LGHNA, CDR2 YNFKEQ. CDR3 protein: CASSHDEREVGELFF. CDR3 coding DNA: TGTGCCAGCAGCCATGACGAGCGGGAGGTCGGGGAGCTGTTTTTT.

V is TRBV20-1 and J is TRBJ1-1; D perhaps matches TRBD1 (5 bases). CDR3 size: 17 residues. Germline CDR1 DFQATT, CDR2 SNEGSKA (reference sequence). V lost 0 bases and J lost 0, with 17 bases in between. CDR3 amino acids: CSARDSLTGTMNTEAFF. In nucleotides, the CDR3 is TGCAGTGCTAGAGATTCCTTAACTGGGACCATGAACACTGAAGCTTTCTTT.

In the case of this clonotype: One end of the junction does not line up with germline, which may come from a read error. V and J are TRBV11-2 and TRBJ2-7; 8 bases line up with TRBD2. This CDR3 has 18 amino acids. Germline V gene data show CDR1 as SGHAT and CDR2 as FQNNGV. CDR3: CASSIDWVSLAGPYEQYF. The CDR3 DNA reads as TGTGCCAGCAGTATAGATTGGGTCAGTCTAGCGGGTCCCTATGAGCAGTACTTC.

On this clonotype: Just one base apart from a much larger clone, this may be a read error. The rearrangement joins TRBV10-3 to TRBJ2-1; 8 bases map to TRBD2. Germline-derived CDR1 and CDR2 are ENHRY and SYGVKD. This CDR3 comprises 14 residues. After removal of 7 bases from V and 6 bases from J, the junction contained 8 bases not matched to a gene. CDR3 sequence reads: CAITLSGDVNEQFF. The DNA of the CDR3 is TGTGCCATCACTCTTAGCGGGGACGTCAATGAGCAGTTCTTC.

In the case of this clonotype: The junction shows a germline mismatch at one end, possibly a read error. This sequence joins TRBV4-2 and TRBJ2-1; D may be TRBD1 (6 bases). CDR1 and CDR2 (germline): LGHNA, YNFKEQ. The CDR3 runs 16 residues. The CDR3 region has the DNA TGTGCCTGCAGCCAATGCGGACAGAGCTCCTACAATGAGCAGTTCTTC. Translated: CACSQCGQSSYNEQFF.

As concerns this clonotype: Sequence at one end of the junction differs from germline and may be a read error. V gene TRBV11-2 combines with J gene TRBJ2-3; 7 bases map to TRBD2. CDR3 size: 15 residues. Per germline, CDR1 SGHAT and CDR2 FQNNGV. The CDR3 reads CAGGFGLGRTDTQYF. CDR3 nucleotides: TGTGCCGGCGGCTTCGGACTAGGACGCACAGATACGCAGTATTTC. Full variable domain (missing parts from reference TRBV11-2 and TRBJ2-3): EAGVAQSPRYKIIEKRQSVAFWCNPISGHATLYWYQQILGQGPKLLIQFQNNGVVDDSQLPKDRFSAERLKGVDSTLKIQPAKLEDSAVYLCAGGFGLGRTDTQYFGPGTRLTVL.